This TCR beta chain was documented in a study of cytomegalovirus exposure and HLA in healthy donors (dated by TCRdb to 2015 to 2018). With regard to the full study: An earlier analysis of a few hundred of the donors reported 250 to 300 Gb of sequence data and 95 million to 140 million unique TCR beta sequences obtained from around 190 million T cells. Approximately 300 gigabases of sequencing data and around 85 million unique TCR sequences made up an early release that covered roughly 670 HLA-typed donors. The genetic ancestry cluster associated with self-reported Caucasian donors included about four fifths of the 398 genotyped donors. The study was designed to test whether signatures of past pathogen exposure could be identified by cataloging public T cell receptors. The study used immunosequencing to profile the T cell repertoires of more than 650 subjects and linked those repertoires to cytomegalovirus serostatus. In addition to the first cohort of approximately 670 subjects, a separate validation cohort of under 150 different subjects was used. The study combined high-throughput TCR immunosequencing, statistical association of individual TCRs with disease status, and machine learning to predict cytomegalovirus infection status. To study patterns of TCR occurrence, a later analysis re-analyzed previously published TCR beta repertoires from 700 or so donors and added high-resolution HLA genotyping. In the later analysis, no new phenotypic data were used to find candidate immune exposures; instead, reliance was placed on TCR beta sequences and their occurrence across donors. An earlier analysis of several hundred of the donors applied high-throughput TCR beta sequencing to assess whether each TCR beta V gene segment acted as functional or pseudogenic. Donor age, sex, ethnicity and CMV serostatus were compiled alongside the repertoire data. In a later genetic analysis, genome-wide SNP genotypes for about 65% of the roughly 670 donors were used, and that subset was treated as a discovery cohort. All discovery cohort repertoires had been generated on a single sequencing platform. Class I and class II HLA loci were covered by the typing at four-digit resolution. The number of typed donors differed by locus: about 620-640 for A, B, C, DRB1 and DQB1; 500 to 550 for DQA1; around 610 for DPA1; and around 470 for DPB1. Roughly five DR-DQ haplotypes were handled as single units for association and clustering, since linkage in the cohort was strong. Among under 450 genotyped donors of the cohort, an average of 235,054 unique TCR beta nucleotide sequences were sequenced per donor, roughly a sixth of them non-productive. The research as a whole found: The classifier was reported to diagnose cytomegalovirus status with high specificity and sensitivity in both the original and validation cohorts. The only immune exposure information available for the cohort was CMV serostatus. According to a later analysis, TCR association rates differed among HLA loci, with DRB1 alleles showing the most associated TCRs and HLA-C alleles showing the fewest. In vitro tests confirmed that a few of the cytomegalovirus-associated TCR beta chains recognize cytomegalovirus antigens. Because HLA typing was missing for some donors at each locus, association tests included only the typed subset. In a later genetic analysis, fewer N-insertions in productive TCRs were reported among donors in an Asian-associated ancestry cluster than the roughly 670-donor mean. According to the authors, the approach could potentially be generalized to other disease states and immunological phenotypes. Compared with equally common non-associated chains, HLA-associated TCR beta chains in a later analysis were more clonally expanded and had lower generation probabilities. When HLA alleles, especially DR and DQ, strongly co-occurred, TCR associations were difficult to assign to individual alleles. An earlier analysis of approximately 600 of the donors showed that most TCR beta V segments appeared in productive rearrangements either about 87% or about 30% of the time, which broadly matched IMGT annotations. Across donors, most TCR sequences were observed very rarely, whereas some public TCRs were present in many individuals. Linkage disequilibrium might explain the correlated functional status among segregating V segments, but an unknown experimental factor could not be excluded. Some IMGT-functional V segments, including TRBV6-2 and TRBV6-3, could not be told apart with the 87-base-pair reads, so those segments were excluded. Most CMV-associated TCR beta chains appeared to be HLA-restricted in a later analysis, and the HLA associations seemed to be driven largely by CMV exposure. In the study, about 150 TCR beta chains were listed as associated with cytomegalovirus. A later analysis reported that several top co-occurrence clusters appeared linked to parvovirus B19, influenza, CMV and Epstein-Barr virus. A further reported finding was that TCR beta sequences accurately predicted the HLA-A and HLA-B alleles for most subjects in the first cohort. An association between a missense DCLRE1C variant and V-gene and J-gene trimming of TCR beta chains was found in a later genetic analysis and replicated in an independent cohort. A group of highly shared sequence variants was considered likely to be a technical artifact of the sequencing pipeline. Only TCR beta chains were sequenced in this cohort, and the absence of alpha or paired-chain data limited detectable features. Specific HLA alleles were associated with roughly 17,000 TCR beta sequences at a false discovery rate of 0.05 in a later analysis. The presence/absence analyses assumed that sequencing depth was roughly uniform across donors, and that assumption may not be true. Because counts were too low, seventeen rarely observed V segments, including chromosome 9 orphons, were excluded from the earlier analysis of some 540 of the donors.

The cohort comprised several hundred healthy bone marrow donors. At the time of sampling, all cohort members were nominally healthy, though unrecorded immune exposures were likely present. Of the approximately 610 cohort members, approximately 300 had positive CMV serostatus and 350 to 450 had negative CMV serostatus, and CMV serostatus was not recorded for the donor. Each donor provided a peripheral blood sample, and peripheral blood mononuclear cells were used for TCR beta sequencing. The Qiagen DNeasy Blood Extraction Kit was used to extract genomic DNA from the blood cell samples. Trimming takes 6 bases off V and 4 bases off J; junction bases not matched to a gene: 11. CDR1 LNHDA and CDR2 SQIVND were looked up in the germline V gene (reference sequence). CDR3 length: 16 amino acids, cysteine to phenylalanine. Of all the DNA, just the CDR3 is kept, 48 bases in frame from base 1. Note on this clone: Its recognized antigen is unknown. Per-base quality was not reported, and no clone a single base away is much larger than it.

Receptor libraries were prepared by the immunoSEQ multiplex PCR assay. For the multiplex PCR, a mixture combining 60 forward primers for TCR Vbeta segments and 13 reverse primers for TCR Jbeta segments was used. Amplification of the CDR3 region of rearranged TCR beta genes was performed with a multiplex PCR assay on genomic DNA. Amplified TCR beta libraries were sequenced as 87-base-pair reads on the Illumina HiSeq System. On the authors' methods: A later analysis tallied tens of millions of unique TCR beta chains across the 550 to 850 repertoires, and some 12 million of those chains were shared by two or more donors. Raw reads were error-corrected and collapsed into unique sequences with a nearest-neighbor algorithm that merged closely related sequences to remove PCR and sequencing errors. To assign V, D and J gene segments, CDR3 sequences were aligned to IMGT reference sequences. Each retained sequence needed at least a six-nucleotide match to both a V gene segment and a J gene segment. A rearrangement was called productive if the CDR3 had no stop codons and remained in frame with V and J, and every other rearrangement was called non-productive. CDR3 was defined according to IMGT convention as the region running from the second conserved V-encoded cysteine to the conserved J-encoded phenylalanine. In an earlier analysis of some 550 of the donors, sequences lacking an unambiguous match to a single V gene segment were excluded. In an earlier analysis of about 590 of the donors, a V segment was called functional when productive rearrangements were above 56.7%, and segregating when the standard deviation between donors exceeded 5%. To diagnose cytomegalovirus status from the catalog of TCR beta chain sequences, a statistical classification framework was built. In a later analysis, TCR nucleotide sequences were compared against IMGT/GENE-DB human TR gene sequences so that V and J genes could be assigned. In a later analysis, CDR3 sequences and most-parsimonious VDJ recombination scenarios were assigned using the TCRdist pipeline. In a later analysis, each TCR beta chain was defined by its CDR3 amino acid sequence together with its V-gene family, and reads without a unique V-gene family were excluded. A later analysis removed 600 or so highly shared, low-generation-probability nucleotide sequences to deal with suspected cross-contamination and a sequencing artifact. In a later analysis, a clonal expansion index for each public chain was calculated from normalized within-repertoire ranks of inferred template counts. Generation probabilities in a later analysis came from a VDJ recombination model fitted to out-of-frame rearrangements, and those results were checked against IGoR. In a later analysis, TCR-TCR, TCR-HLA and TCR-CMV co-occurrence was scored with hypergeometric tests, and a repertoire-size bias correction was applied to TCR pairs. False discovery rates were estimated in a later analysis by permuting HLA or CMV assignments 20 times. In a later analysis, co-occurring TCRs were grouped using DBSCAN, and TCRdist sequence similarity was added for clustering within HLA-allele-positive subsets. For co-occurrence clustering, repertoires with fewer than 30,000 or more than 120,000 public chains were excluded, along with about five repertoires with anomalous nucleotide sharing. The table was pulled from immuneACCESS by TCRdb, which kept in-frame rearrangements only. Such tables lose some clones; where checked, under half of the loss comes from unresolved V genes, and the rest has no known cause. V and J calls and clone size are as listed in that table; D and trimming were resolved from the DNA. The sample table lists roughly 130,000 clones, roughly 69% of them with a count of one. The top ten constitute less than 3.5% of the sample.

The sample taken for sequencing was PBMCs. The receptor was isolated from a human donor in good health. The rearrangement combines TRBV19 with TRBJ1-2; 10 of the junction bases match TRBD1. The DNA is as follows: TGTGCCAGTAGGAGAAGGACAGGGGGTGAATTCTATGGCTACACCTTC. This encodes CASRRRTGGEFYGYTF.